This entry concerns a single T cell receptor (beta chain). The antigen is unknown. The CDR3 runs 15 residues. CDR1 and CDR2 (germline): SGHAT, FQDESV (reference sequence). Researchers generated cDNA in eight separate reactions per sample. TCRdb re-called the 5' RACE reads and catalogs CDR3 proteins one per entry, DNA excluded. The sample data list 420,000 or so distinct CDR3 sequences. This sample stems from a study of monozygotic twins with inflammatory bowel disease. Regarding the study as a whole: Discordant twins had repertoire similarity that did not differ from that of concordant twins, possibly from limited power. Reduced clonotype sharing with other individuals was observed in IBD patients relative to healthy twins, especially with disease activity.

Donors each contributed one blood sample measuring under 3 ml. The chain employs TRBV11-1 and TRBJ2-1; TCRdb indicates TRBD1, and absent DNA this call remains unverified. The sequence was collected from a human donor with ulcerative colitis or Crohn's disease, or a healthy co-twin of an affected twin (not recorded which). The sequenced sample was blood. CDR3 sequence: CASSLRWDRENEQFF.